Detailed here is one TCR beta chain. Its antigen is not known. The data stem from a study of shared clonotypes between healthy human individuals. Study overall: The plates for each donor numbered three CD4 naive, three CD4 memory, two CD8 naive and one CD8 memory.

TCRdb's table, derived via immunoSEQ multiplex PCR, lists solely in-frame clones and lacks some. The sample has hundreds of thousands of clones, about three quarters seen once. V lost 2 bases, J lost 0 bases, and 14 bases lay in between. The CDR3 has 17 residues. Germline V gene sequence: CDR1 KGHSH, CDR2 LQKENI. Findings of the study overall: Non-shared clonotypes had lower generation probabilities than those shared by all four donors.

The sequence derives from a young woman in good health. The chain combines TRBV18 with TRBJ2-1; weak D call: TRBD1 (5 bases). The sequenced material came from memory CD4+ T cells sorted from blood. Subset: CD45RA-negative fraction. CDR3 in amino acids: CASSPVRQKSSYNEQFF. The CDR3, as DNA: TGTGCCAGCTCACCAGTGAGACAGAAAAGCTCCTACAATGAGCAGTTCTTC.